The sequence of this T cell receptor beta chain was determined in a study of cytomegalovirus exposure and HLA in healthy donors. Findings and caveats of the study: Sequencing artifact likely explains a cluster of highly shared sequence variants. Both high specificity and high sensitivity reportedly marked the classifier's diagnosis of cytomegalovirus status. Productive rates of about 87% or about 30% were seen for most TCR beta V segments in an earlier analysis.

Worth noting for this clone: What it binds is unknown. In the same sample, other DNA sequences code for this CDR3.

With 60 Vbeta and 13 Jbeta primers, the PCR was carried out. Libraries were prepared by immunoSEQ multiplex PCR; TCRdb keeps only in-frame clonotypes and omits some of them. The profile shows 95,000 to 110,000 clones, approximately 72% of them singletons. The sequencing sample was made of PBMCs. This TCR was recovered from a woman aged 45-60 years in good health and CMV-seronegative.

The CDR3: CASNSQGADTQYF. In DNA form, the CDR3 reads TGCGCCAGCAATTCTCAGGGGGCAGATACGCAGTATTTT. The chain carries TRBV10-2 and TRBJ2-3; 7 bases line up with TRBD1. The CDR3 loop spans 13 amino acids. Looked up from germline, CDR1 is WSHSY and CDR2 is SAAADI. Trimming at V came to 7 bases and at J to 4 bases, leaving 5 bases not matched to a gene.